This T cell receptor beta chain was documented in a study of shared clonotypes between healthy human individuals. Study as a whole: The donor pool was made up of two women and three men aged 18 to 49. Each donor's CD4 naive and CD4 memory cells filled three plates apiece, CD8 naive two, and CD8 memory one.

Terminally differentiated effector memory CD45RA+ cells were left out of the naive CD8 fraction, which was CD45RO-negative and positively selected for CCR7. V lost 7 bases and J lost 2, with 14 bases in between. This CDR3 has 14 residues. The V gene's germline CDR1 is LNHDA and CDR2 SQIVND (reference sequence). Sequencing was at deep level. Method: immunoSEQ multiplex PCR; TCRdb's copy keeps in-frame clones and lacks some. The repertoire consists of some 2.1 million clones, with 93% occurring once and the leading ten covering roughly 1.7%. This clone has just one count. The clonotype originates from a man aged 18 to 35 in good health. Some clones in this sample may be carry-over from other donors' samples. Sample: naive CD8+ T cells from PBMCs. This chain joins TRBV19 and TRBJ1-2, with unresolved D. CDR3 sequence (DNA): TGTGCCAGTACTCTGAGGGAAACCAACTATGGCTACACCTTC. Translation: CASTLRETNYGYTF.